This T cell receptor beta chain was identified during a study of vaccination effects on CD4 cells after COVID-19. Study-level information: Participants each got two BNT162b2 or mRNA-1273 vaccine doses. General study findings and limits: Clones from infection and from vaccination both contracted markedly late after vaccination.

Germline lookup yields CDR1 SGHVS and CDR2 FQNEAQ. This CDR3 has 14 residues. The trim removed 5 bases at V and 7 bases at J, leaving 7 bases unmatched. In the case of this clone: Its antigen is currently unknown.

Measured with immunoSEQ multiplex PCR; TCRdb has only the in-frame clones, and not every one. The sample records about 55,000 clones, around 70% being singletons. Before any sequencing was done, the ViraFEST assay used viral peptide pools to expand antigen-specific CD4+ T cells. Isolating CD4+ T cells followed about 10 days of culture. The healthy vaccine recipients, who had no prior SARS-CoV-2 infection, showed negative nucleocapsid antibodies. Wells containing two million PBMC each were cultured with approximately 9.2 IU/ml IL-2 and about 10 ug/ml peptides. It was on days 3 and 7 that half the medium was replaced with IL-2 medium.

V usage is TRBV7-8 and J usage is TRBJ1-5, with TRBD1 matching 8 bases. The sequenced sample was CD4+ T cells from PBMCs cultured with SARS-CoV-2 spike peptides, obtained before COVID-19 vaccination. The receptor's source is a human donor who received a COVID-19 vaccine. The CDR3 loop reads CASSPNRGGQPQHF. Here the CDR3 DNA reads TGTGCCAGCAGCCCCAACAGGGGGGGGCAGCCCCAGCATTTT.